This T cell receptor (beta chain) was obtained from a study of regulatory T cells in long-lasting Graves disease. The study's findings and limits: Persistent Graves' disease cases displayed lower TCR diversity than newly diagnosed ones.

Time point noted: newly diagnosed GD, antithyroid drugs for less than 3 months. Scientists built the TCR library using RNA that was extracted from PBMCs. The authors built TCR beta libraries using iRepertoire HTBI primers and Arm-PCR of CDR3 regions. TCRdb used MiXCR to reprocess the multiplex PCR reads, holding one entry per CDR3 protein. The sample yields some 400,000 distinct CDR3 sequences, 15% seen once. V shed 1 base, J shed 9 bases, and the junction held 6 bases outside the gene matches. The CDR3 covers 13 residues. Germline CDR1 reads DFQATT; CDR2 reads SNEGSKA (reference sequence). This clonotype was seen at least ten times. Antigen specificity is unknown. This sample also appeared in a second study, on T cells in Graves' hyperthyroidism and ophthalmopathy. That report adds: Ophthalmopathy was model-predicted a median about 6.7 months pre-onset.

The sequence derives from a woman in her twenties or thirties with Graves disease. Sample: peripheral blood mononuclear cells (PBMCs), taken at new diagnosis, from a patient treated with antithyroid drugs. The rearrangement joins TRBV20-1 to TRBJ2-1; 7 bases agree with TRBD2. CDR3 loop: CSARVWSGTEQFF. CDR3 nucleotides: TGCAGTGCTAGAGTCTGGAGCGGGACTGAGCAGTTCTTC.